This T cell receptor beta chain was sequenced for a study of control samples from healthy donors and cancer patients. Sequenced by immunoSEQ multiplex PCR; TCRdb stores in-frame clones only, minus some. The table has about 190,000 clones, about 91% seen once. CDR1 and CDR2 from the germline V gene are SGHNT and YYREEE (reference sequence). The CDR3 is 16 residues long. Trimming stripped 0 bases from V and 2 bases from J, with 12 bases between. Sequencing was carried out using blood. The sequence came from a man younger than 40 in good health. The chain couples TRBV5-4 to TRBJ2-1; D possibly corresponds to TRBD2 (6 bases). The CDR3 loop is CASSLAGTPAYNEQFF. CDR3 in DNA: TGTGCCAGCAGCTTGGCGGGGACTCCTGCCTACAATGAGCAGTTCTTC. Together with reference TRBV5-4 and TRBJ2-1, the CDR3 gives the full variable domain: ETGVTQSPTHLIKTRGQQVTLRCSSQSGHNTVSWYQQALGQGPQFIFQYYREEENGRGNFPPRFSGLQFPNYSSELNVNALELDDSALYLCASSLAGTPAYNEQFFGPGTRLTVL.